The 27 T cell receptor beta chains in this list originate from one sample, sequenced in a study of beta chain features in type 1 diabetes. Investigators reverse transcribed all isolated RNA, so they sequenced expressed TCRB transcripts. Repertoires were generated with immunoSEQ multiplex PCR, while TCRdb's copy carries only in-frame clones and drops some. The sample lists nearly 250,000 clones; 55% to 70% were seen once. Sequences were obtained from naive CD4+ T cells from blood. All receptors come from a man aged 25 to 40 in good health.

The J gene is TRBJ2-1, the V gene TRBV7-2; possible D gene TRBD1, 7 bases. The CDR3 has 15 amino acids. CDR1 and CDR2 from the germline V gene are SGHTA and FQGNSA. Trimming removed 1 base at V and 4 bases at J, with 11 bases between. This CDR3 reads CASSLGRGLYNEQFF. The CDR3, as DNA: TGTGCCAGCAGCTTAGGGAGGGGGCTTTACAATGAGCAGTTCTTC. Together with reference TRBV7-2 and TRBJ2-1, the CDR3 gives the full variable domain: GAGVSQSPSNKVTEKGKDVELRCDPISGHTALYWYRQSLGQGLEFLIYFQGNSAPDKSGLPSDRFSAERTGGSVSTLTIQRTQQEDSAVYLCASSLGRGLYNEQFFGPGTRLTVL.

This clone was seen a handful of times. This chain uses TRBV9 with TRBJ1-2; a possible D gene is TRBD1 (5 bases). The germline V and J ends were trimmed by 3 bases and 7 bases, with 19 bases remaining between them. Germline V gene lookup returns CDR1 SGDLS and CDR2 YYNGEE. CDR3 size: 15 residues. Written as DNA, the CDR3 is TGTGCCAGCAGCGCTAGCAGTGGACATGCGTTTGGCTACACCTTC. It is translated as CASSASSGHAFGYTF.

This clone was seen a few times. V is TRBV28 and J is TRBJ2-2; TRBD2 might be the D (6 bases). This CDR3 region has 15 residues. CDR1 MDHEN and CDR2 SYDVKM come from the germline V gene. Between the trimmed V and J ends, which lost 8 bases and 0 bases, there was a span of 13 bases. The CDR3 sequence is CASGSGGANTGELFF. The CDR3 DNA sequence: TGTGCCAGCGGATCCGGGGGAGCGAACACCGGGGAGCTGTTTTTT. Variable domain in full (rest from reference TRBV28 and TRBJ2-2): DVKVTQSSRYLVKRTGEKVFLECVQDMDHENMFWYRQDPGLGLRLIYFSYDVKMKEKGDIPEGYSVSREKKERFSLILESASTNQTSMYLCASGSGGANTGELFFGEGSRLTVL.

The CDR3, as DNA: TGTGCCAGCAGCTCAAAACGGGACAGGGGGTTTGATGAGCAGTTCTTC. The encoded protein is CASSSKRDRGFDEQFF. The V call is TRBV13, the J call TRBJ2-1; TRBD1 aligns across 11 bases. The V gene's germline CDR1 is PRHDT and CDR2 FYEKMQ (reference sequence). V dropped 4 bases and J dropped 8; count of bases not matched to a gene: 10. The CDR3 is made up of 16 amino acids.

The rearrangement uses TRBV30 and TRBJ1-4, with no clear D. This CDR3 is 14 amino acids long. In germline, CDR1 is GTSNPN, CDR2 SVGIG (reference sequence). V was clipped by 2 bases and J by 0 bases, with 7 bases between them. The DNA for the CDR3 is TGTGCCTGGAGTAGGCTAGCAACTAATGAAAAACTGTTTTTT. Amino acids: CAWSRLATNEKLFF.

This clone has only a few counts. A read error may account for a junction end that differs from germline. This chain connects TRBV7-9 to TRBJ2-1, with D unclear. Germline CDR1 is SEHNR and CDR2 is FQNEAQ (reference sequence). The CDR3 is made up of 12 amino acids. Written as DNA, the CDR3 is TGTGCCAGCACCTTATTGGGTAATGAGCAGTTCTTC. This gives the protein CASTLLGNEQFF.

The chain recombines TRBV11-2 with TRBJ2-2; possible D gene TRBD2, 6 bases. V lost 6 bases, J lost 5 bases, and 16 bases lay in between. The CDR3 consists of 15 residues. The germline gives CDR1 SGHAT, CDR2 FQNNGV. For the CDR3, the DNA is TGTGCCAGCAGACCCGGCGGAGGGGTGACCGGGGAGCTGTTTTTT. It codes for CASRPGGGVTGELFF.

The V gene is TRBV1, the J gene TRBJ1-6. TRBV1 is noted as a pseudogene. CDR3 length equals 14 residues. CDR3 in DNA: TGCACCAGCTTAGGCGGGTCCTATAATTCACCCCTCCACTTT. It codes for CTSLGGSYNSPLHF.

The chain combines TRBV10-3 with TRBJ2-7, with D possibly TRBD1 on 5 matching bases. Trimming stripped 4 bases from V and 0 bases from J, with 13 bases between. Germline CDR1 reads ENHRY; CDR2 reads SYGVKD. The CDR3 consists of 15 residues. The CDR3 nucleotides read TGTGCCATCAGTGCTACTACAGGCAGCTCCTACGAGCAGTACTTC. Amino acid sequence: CAISATTGSSYEQYF.

A note on this clone: Additional DNA sequences in this sample encode the identical CDR3. The V call is TRBV15, the J call TRBJ2-3; TRBD2 matches at 9 bases. Germline CDR1 is LNHNV and CDR2 is YYDKDF (reference sequence). V gave up 0 bases and J gave up 6 bases; unmatched junction bases: 7. The length of the CDR3 is 16 residues. The CDR3 is CATSRDPAGGTDTQYF. The CDR3 region has the DNA TGTGCCACCAGCAGAGATCCCGCGGGGGGGACGGATACGCAGTATTTT.

The chain has TRBV7-9 and TRBJ1-2; unclear D gene. Between the trimmed V and J ends, which lost 4 bases and 0 bases, there was a span of 9 bases. Germline CDR1 is SEHNR and CDR2 is FQNEAQ (reference sequence). The CDR3 contains 14 residues. CDR3 loop: CASSSSGTNYGYTF. The CDR3 DNA sequence: TGTGCCAGCAGCTCCTCCGGGACTAACTATGGCTACACCTTC.

The rearrangement joins TRBV2 to TRBJ2-7; D is perhaps TRBD2 (6 bases). This CDR3 is 15 amino acids long. Trimming removed 5 bases from V and 3 bases from J, with 17 bases in between. Germline CDR1 SNHLY, CDR2 FYNNEI. The CDR3 loop reads CASSPPPTSIYEQYF. CDR3 coding DNA: TGTGCCAGCAGTCCACCCCCGACTAGTATCTACGAGCAGTACTTC.

The table lists this clone with a count of one. The CDR3 DNA sequence: TGTGCCAGCAGCGTAGCAGAACTGGGGGACTACGAGCAGTACTTC. Translation: CASSVAELGDYEQYF. The chain carries TRBV9 and TRBJ2-7, with D tentatively TRBD1 or TRBD2 (5 bases each). Germline V gene sequence: CDR1 SGDLS, CDR2 YYNGEE. The CDR3 spans 15 residues. The V end was cut by 0 bases, the J end by 3 bases, with 13 bases between.

The chain is built from TRBV30 and TRBJ2-3; D not certain. This CDR3 is 10 amino acids long. Germline CDR1 and CDR2: GTSNPN and SVGIG (reference sequence). Deletions cut 1 base from V and 8 bases from J, with 4 bases between. The CDR3 DNA is TGTGCCTGGAGTGGTAGTACGCAGTATTTT. This encodes CAWSGSTQYF.

This chain joins TRBV2 and TRBJ2-7; no clear D. Looked up from germline, CDR1 is SNHLY and CDR2 is FYNNEI. The CDR3 spans 10 residues. V lost 4 bases, J lost 7 bases, and 5 bases lay in between. The CDR3 loop reads CASSAQEQYF. CDR3 nucleotide sequence: TGTGCCAGCAGTGCCCAGGAGCAGTACTTC. The variable domain in full, completed from reference TRBV2 and TRBJ2-7, reads EPEVTQTPSHQVTQMGQEVILRCVPISNHLYFYWYRQILGQKVEFLVSFYNNEISEKSEIFDDQFSVERPDGSNFTLKIRSTKLEDSAMYFCASSAQEQYFGPGTRLTVT.

The chain joins TRBV4-1 to TRBJ2-3; D remains unclear. V gave up 0 bases and J gave up 4 bases, with 14 bases separating them. Germline V gives CDR1 MGHRA, CDR2 YSYEKL. The CDR3 is made up of 16 amino acids. The CDR3 bases are TGCGCCAGCAGCCAAGATCCAGGCCTTGGAGCAGATACGCAGTATTTT. Translating gives CASSQDPGLGADTQYF.

V usage is TRBV5-4 and J usage is TRBJ2-4, with D uncertain. The germline V and J ends were trimmed by 4 bases and 4 bases, with 12 bases remaining between them. The V gene's germline CDR1 is SGHNT and CDR2 YYREEE (reference sequence). The CDR3 loop spans 14 amino acids. The CDR3: CASSAEWRKNIQYF. The CDR3 DNA sequence: TGTGCCAGCAGCGCGGAATGGAGAAAAAACATTCAGTACTTC.

The V call is TRBV4-1, the J call TRBJ1-6, with TRBD1 matching over 7 bases. With 0 bases clipped from V and 7 bases from J, the junction kept 6 bases outside the gene matches. The CDR3 sequence is 16 residues long. Germline-derived CDR1 and CDR2 are MGHRA and YSYEKL. The CDR3 spells CASSQDKETGNSPLHF. For the CDR3, the DNA is TGCGCCAGCAGCCAAGATAAGGAGACAGGGAATTCACCCCTCCACTTT.

This chain uses TRBV7-9 with TRBJ2-3; D possibly corresponds to TRBD1 (5 bases). Germline loops: CDR1 SEHNR, CDR2 FQNEAQ (reference sequence). Trimming shortened V by 5 bases and J by 6 bases, and 18 bases separated the two germline ends. The CDR3 extends over 15 amino acids. CDR3 region: CASSQTTAHADTQYF. The CDR3 nucleotides are TGTGCCAGCAGCCAGACGACAGCGCACGCGGATACGCAGTATTTT.

The V and J genes are TRBV15 and TRBJ2-7; unclear D gene. There are 13 residues in the CDR3. V shed 3 bases and J shed 3 bases, with 9 bases lying between them. Germline V gene sequence: CDR1 LNHNV, CDR2 YYDKDF (reference sequence). CDR3 protein: CATSSGPNYEQYF. CDR3 nucleotides: TGTGCCACCAGCAGCGGACCGAACTACGAGCAGTACTTC.

This chain links TRBV7-8 with TRBJ2-3; D remains unclear. V lost 5 bases and J 4 bases, leaving 28 bases between the germline ends. Germline CDR1 SGHVS, CDR2 FQNEAQ. CDR3 length: 19 amino acids. CDR3 residues: CASSPFRPLIPSGADTQYF. The CDR3, as DNA: TGTGCCAGCAGCCCATTCCGGCCTTTAATTCCCTCCGGCGCAGATACGCAGTATTTT.

The chain links TRBV29-1 to TRBJ1-5; the D gene is possibly TRBD1 (6 bases). CDR3 length: 12 amino acids. Trimming removed 6 bases at V and 12 bases at J, with 18 bases between. CDR1 is SQVTM and CDR2 is ANQGSEA in the germline V gene. CDR3 loop: CSVYTGTEHQHF. The DNA of the CDR3 is TGCAGCGTCTATACAGGGACCGAACACCAGCATTTT.

This clone was seen a few times. V usage is TRBV30 and J usage is TRBJ2-5; TRBD1 might be the D (5 bases). The V and J ends lost 4 bases and 5 bases respectively, with 11 bases between them. Germline CDR1 reads GTSNPN; CDR2 reads SVGIG (reference sequence). The CDR3 has 12 amino acids. This CDR3 is CAWMDMGETQYF. In nucleotides, the CDR3 is TGTGCCTGGATGGACATGGGGGAGACCCAGTACTTC.

The chain carries TRBV30 and TRBJ2-1, with 8 bases fitting TRBD2. The CDR3 is 15 amino acids. The V segment lost 2 bases and the J segment 9 bases; nucleotides outside the gene matches: 12. Germline lookup yields CDR1 GTSNPN and CDR2 SVGIG (reference sequence). The CDR3 DNA sequence: TGTGCCTGGAGTTCCGATCCGGGGGGGCCAGGTGAGCAGTTCTTC. This sequence encodes CAWSSDPGGPGEQFF.

With respect to this clone: The sample contains more than one DNA sequence encoding this CDR3. This rearrangement joins TRBV29-1 to TRBJ2-6; possibly TRBD1 for D (7 bases). Germline loops: CDR1 SQVTM, CDR2 ANQGSEA. CDR3 length: 18 residues. The ends were cut back, 4 bases at V and 0 bases at J, with 19 bases in the middle. This CDR3 reads CSVGQRYRGGSGANVLTF. CDR3 DNA sequence: TGCAGCGTTGGCCAGCGGTACAGGGGAGGCTCTGGGGCCAACGTCCTGACTTTC.

V usage is TRBV6-5 and J usage is TRBJ2-2; 7 bases align to TRBD2. J was trimmed by 1 base and V by 7 bases; bases with no gene match: 3. The CDR3 spans 14 residues. CDR1 and CDR2 from the germline V gene are MNHEY and SVGAGI. Written as DNA, the CDR3 is TGTGCCAGCACCCCGGGAGGGAACACCGGGGAGCTGTTTTTT. Its translation: CASTPGGNTGELFF.

This clone was seen a handful of times. CDR3 nucleotides: TGTGCCTGGAATCCAGGGGGCCTCGAGCAGTACTTC. This codes for CAWNPGGLEQYF. The gene calls are TRBV30 and TRBJ2-7; 8 bases map to TRBD1. The junction had 5 bases not matched to a gene; V was cut back by 4 bases and J by 6 bases. Germline V gives CDR1 GTSNPN, CDR2 SVGIG (reference sequence). The CDR3 has 12 residues.